This T cell receptor beta chain was sequenced during a study of shared clonotypes between healthy human individuals. This table comes from immunoSEQ multiplex PCR, and its TCRdb copy is limited to in-frame clones, with some not included. The table records nearly 1,000,000 clones, about 80% of them present only once. Trimming took 8 bases from V and 4 from J, leaving 21 bases between them. Germline V gene data show CDR1 as GTSNPN and CDR2 as SVGIG (reference sequence). The CDR3 length is 15 residues. The chain links TRBV30 to TRBJ1-3, with D perhaps TRBD1 (5 bases). Sequences were obtained from memory CD4+ T cells sorted from blood. Stated subset: CD45RA-negative fraction. The sequence came from a man younger than 35 in good health. CDR3 in DNA: TGTGCCGGTTCACAGCGGGGAAGGGGAGGAAACACCATATATTTT. This codes for CAGSQRGRGGNTIYF.